A selection of T cell receptor beta chains follows, all from one sample in a study of cytomegalovirus exposure and HLA in healthy donors. Some clones are missing from TCRdb's copy, which holds only in-frame ones; the method was immunoSEQ multiplex PCR. This sample has 99,000 or so clones, with approximately 80% found just once. The sequenced material came from PBMCs. These receptors all stem from a woman in her late teens or twenties in good health and CMV-seropositive. CDR3s include the opening cysteine and the closing phenylalanine or tryptophan. The order of the fields is D gene, J gene, V gene, clone size, CDR3 protein, CDR3 DNA. A D gene is named only where the DNA matches it firmly. Clone size is shown for a subset of rows, as once, few, many or a class of expanded clone.

>NA|TRBJ2-1|TRBV11-3|NA
CASSSSTGHNEQFF
TGTGCCAGCAGTTCATCGACAGGACACAATGAGCAGTTCTTC
>NA|TRBJ1-2|TRBV9|NA
CASSVAGNVDYGYTF
TGTGCCAGCAGCGTAGCAGGGAATGTTGACTATGGCTACACCTTC
>TRBD2|TRBJ2-1|TRBV6-1|NA
CASSEVGGGLAGGGEQFF
TGTGCCAGCAGTGAAGTCGGTGGTGGGCTAGCGGGAGGCGGGGAGCAGTTCTTC
>NA|TRBJ1-1|TRBV10-3|NA
CAIRMEGKTEAFF
TGTGCCATCAGGATGGAGGGAAAGACTGAAGCTTTCTTT
>TRBD1|TRBJ2-2|TRBV10-3|NA
CAISPGTGNTGELFF
TGTGCCATCTCTCCCGGGACAGGGAACACCGGGGAGCTGTTTTTT
>TRBD2|TRBJ2-7|TRBV19|NA
CASSSGTSSYEQYF
TGTGCCAGTAGCTCCGGGACTAGCAGCTACGAGCAGTACTTC
>NA|TRBJ2-7|TRBV28|NA
CASSFSWRGTDLYEQYF
TGTGCCAGCAGTTTTTCCTGGAGGGGGACAGACCTCTACGAGCAGTACTTC
>TRBD1|TRBJ1-3|TRBV15|NA
CATGDRGLSGNTIYF
TGTGCCACCGGGGACAGGGGCCTCTCTGGAAACACCATATATTTT
>TRBD2|TRBJ2-7|TRBV30|once
CAWSVALAGVGEQYF
TGTGCCTGGAGTGTAGCACTAGCGGGAGTAGGGGAGCAGTACTTC
>TRBD1|TRBJ1-5|TRBV6-1|NA
CASSDHRQGSNQPQHF
TGTGCCAGCAGTGATCACAGACAGGGGAGCAATCAGCCCCAGCATTTT
>NA|TRBJ1-2|TRBV7-9|NA
CASSSYSRTGDYGYTF
TGTGCCAGCAGTTCATATAGCCGGACGGGAGACTATGGCTACACCTTC